Shown below are 30 T cell receptor beta chains from a single sample sequenced in a study of beta chain features in type 1 diabetes. Every bit of the isolated RNA underwent reverse transcription, so sequencing read expressed TCRB transcripts. Sequencing used immunoSEQ multiplex PCR; TCRdb keeps in-frame clones, though not all of them. The sample has hundreds of thousands of clones, roughly 17% seen once. Material for sequencing was naive CD4+ T cells from blood. These receptors were collected from a woman under 30 in good health.

V usage is TRBV5-1 and J usage is TRBJ2-5; 10 bases line up with TRBD2. The CDR3 loop spans 16 amino acids. In germline, CDR1 is SGHRS, CDR2 YFSETQ. Unmatched junction bases numbered 6, after V lost 2 bases and J lost 2 bases. CDR3 sequence reads: CASSFRTSGVQETQYF. The CDR3 coding sequence is TGCGCCAGCAGCTTCAGGACTAGCGGAGTACAAGAGACCCAGTACTTC. Supplemented by reference TRBV5-1 and TRBJ2-5, the full variable domain reads KAGVTQTPRYLIKTRGQQVTLSCSPISGHRSVSWYQQTPGQGLQFLFEYFSETQRNKGNFPGRFSGRQFSNSRSEMNVSTLELGDSALYLCASSFRTSGVQETQYFGPGTRLLVL.

The rearrangement uses TRBV4-3 and TRBJ2-7; D is uncertain. Germline CDR1 and CDR2: LGHNA and YSLEER. With 0 bases removed from V and 0 bases from J, the gap between germline ends came to 18 bases. This CDR3 contains 18 residues. CDR3 region: CASSQDRSGALNSYEQYF. CDR3 bases: TGCGCCAGCAGCCAAGACAGGTCCGGAGCCCTGAACTCCTACGAGCAGTACTTC.

This clone has only a few counts. This chain uses TRBV6-6 with TRBJ2-4; D is unresolved. From germline, CDR1 is MNHNY and CDR2 SVGAGI (reference sequence). The CDR3 spans 15 residues. V lost 0 bases and J lost 7, with 13 bases in between. CDR3 loop: CASSYSGEVRNIQYF. The CDR3 DNA sequence: TGTGCCAGCAGTTACTCCGGCGAAGTTCGGAACATTCAGTACTTC.

A few counts support this clone. This sequence joins TRBV5-6 and TRBJ2-7; D might be TRBD1 (6 bases). Per germline, CDR1 SGHDT and CDR2 YYEEEE. This CDR3 has 14 residues. V lost 4 bases and J lost 2, with 13 bases in between. The CDR3 region is CASSGGPGAYEQYF. The CDR3 region has the DNA TGTGCCAGCAGCGGGGGACCAGGGGCCTACGAGCAGTACTTC.

The table lists this clone with a few counts. V and J are TRBV29-1 and TRBJ2-1; 9 nucleotides match TRBD1. This CDR3 has 15 amino acids. Germline V CDR1 and CDR2: SQVTM, ANQGSEA. The V gene end was trimmed by 6 bases and the J gene end by 3 bases; junction bases not matched to a gene: 9. The DNA for the CDR3 is TGCAGCGTGGATTCCGGGACAGGGCACTACAATGAGCAGTTCTTC. It codes for CSVDSGTGHYNEQFF.

J is TRBJ2-3 and V is TRBV5-6; TRBD2 is a possible D gene (6 bases). Germline CDR1 is SGHDT and CDR2 is YYEEEE. Trimming took off 6 bases at V and 6 bases at J, with 23 bases between the two ends. The CDR3 extends over 16 amino acids. The chain's CDR3 is CASILFRSSGGDTQYF. DNA of the CDR3: TGTGCCAGCATCCTCTTCCGGTCTAGTGGGGGGGATACGCAGTATTTT.

The rearrangement uses TRBV5-1 and TRBJ1-1; D is undetermined. V lost 1 base and J 0 bases, leaving 7 bases between the germline ends. This CDR3 contains 14 residues. From germline, CDR1 is SGHRS and CDR2 YFSETQ. Written as DNA, the CDR3 is TGCGCCAGCAGCTTGTCCGGTTTGAACACTGAAGCTTTCTTT. The encoded protein is CASSLSGLNTEAFF. The full variable domain, in which reference TRBV5-1 and TRBJ1-1 provide the parts outside the CDR3, is KAGVTQTPRYLIKTRGQQVTLSCSPISGHRSVSWYQQTPGQGLQFLFEYFSETQRNKGNFPGRFSGRQFSNSRSEMNVSTLELGDSALYLCASSLSGLNTEAFFGQGTRLTVV.

This clone was picked up a small number of times. CDR3 nucleotides: TGTGCCAGCAGACCTCGATCGTTCTCCTACGAGCAGTACTTC. Amino acids: CASRPRSFSYEQYF. The chain uses TRBV11-2 and TRBJ2-7; D uncertain. The CDR3 length is 14 residues. V shed 6 bases and J shed 0 bases, with 12 bases lying between them. Germline V gene lookup returns CDR1 SGHAT and CDR2 FQNNGV.

In its sample, this clone was seen a few times. The chain carries TRBV4-3 and TRBJ2-3; D uncertain. CDR1 is LGHNA, CDR2 YSLEER, per germline. Trimming took 3 bases from V and 2 from J, leaving 12 bases between them. The length of the CDR3 is 15 residues. The CDR3 nucleotides are TGCGCCAGCAGCCAGGTAGCTGGGTTCACAGATACGCAGTATTTT. Its protein product is CASSQVAGFTDTQYF.

There are a few counts of this clone. The V call is TRBV4-3, the J call TRBJ2-1, with TRBD2 matching over 13 bases. Germline lookup yields CDR1 LGHNA and CDR2 YSLEER. V dropped 9 bases and J dropped 7; count of bases not matched to a gene: 9. The CDR3 contains 15 residues. The CDR3 is CASCVGLAGSNEQFF. CDR3 in DNA: TGCGCCAGTTGCGTGGGACTAGCGGGATCAAATGAGCAGTTCTTC.

The chain joins TRBV28 to TRBJ2-5; 7 bases agree with TRBD1. The CDR3 has 14 residues. V was pared by 3 bases and J by 5 bases, with 6 bases of the junction left unmatched. Germline CDR1 and CDR2: MDHEN and SYDVKM. CDR3 amino acids: CASSFDRARETQYF. DNA for the CDR3: TGTGCCAGCAGTTTCGACAGGGCTAGGGAGACCCAGTACTTC.

This clone was found a few times. The V and J genes are TRBV19 and TRBJ2-7, with TRBD2 identical over 11 bases. The length of the CDR3 is 18 residues. V trimming: 4 bases; J trimming: 0 bases; junction bases outside the gene matches: 11. Per germline, CDR1 LNHDA and CDR2 SQIVND (reference sequence). The CDR3 loop is CASSTRVAGGRYSYEQYF. The CDR3 DNA reads as TGTGCCAGTAGTACCCGCGTAGCGGGAGGGCGATACTCCTACGAGCAGTACTTC.

V usage is TRBV10-3 and J usage is TRBJ2-7; D might be TRBD1 or TRBD2, each matching 5 bases. The germline CDR1 and CDR2 sequences are ENHRY and SYGVKD. Trimming took off 4 bases at V and 2 bases at J, with 15 bases between the two ends. The CDR3 extends over 15 amino acids. The CDR3 loop is CAISAGQGSAYEQYF. The DNA of the CDR3 is TGTGCCATCAGTGCGGGGCAGGGTTCCGCCTACGAGCAGTACTTC.

This clone was counted only a few times. CDR3 nucleotide sequence: TGTGCCAGCAGCGCTTGGACAGGGGTCTATGGCTACACCTTC. Amino acids: CASSAWTGVYGYTF. The chain uses TRBV9 and TRBJ1-2; the match to TRBD1 covers 9 bases. This CDR3 has 14 amino acids. The trim removed 3 bases at V and 4 bases at J, leaving 4 bases unmatched. Germline V gives CDR1 SGDLS, CDR2 YYNGEE.

The chain employs TRBV10-3 and TRBJ1-2; D is ambiguous. The germline gives CDR1 ENHRY, CDR2 SYGVKD. The CDR3 has 14 amino acids. V dropped 0 bases and J dropped 3 bases, with 8 bases sitting between them. The CDR3, as DNA: TGTGCCATCAGTGAGTCGAGTAGTGACTATGGCTACACCTTC. Protein: CAISESSSDYGYTF.

This clone was picked up a small number of times. This chain links TRBV5-6 with TRBJ2-1; possibly TRBD2 for D (6 bases). From germline, CDR1 is SGHDT and CDR2 YYEEEE. This CDR3 has 13 residues. V lost 4 bases and J 5 bases, leaving 10 bases between the germline ends. Here the CDR3 reads CASSTGVHNEQFF. The CDR3 DNA reads TGTGCCAGCAGCACGGGAGTCCACAATGAGCAGTTCTTC. Variable domain in full (rest from reference TRBV5-6 and TRBJ2-1): DAGVTQSPTHLIKTRGQQVTLRCSPKSGHDTVSWYQQALGQGPQFIFQYYEEEERQRGNFPDRFSGHQFPNYSSELNVNALLLGDSALYLCASSTGVHNEQFFGPGTRLTVL.

J is TRBJ2-3 and V is TRBV5-1; 9 positions match TRBD2. In germline, CDR1 is SGHRS, CDR2 YFSETQ. Trimming took 0 bases from V and 4 from J; bases not matched to a gene: 3. The CDR3 contains 15 residues. The CDR3: CASSLAEREADTQYF. The CDR3 DNA sequence: TGCGCCAGCAGCTTGGCCGAGCGGGAGGCAGATACGCAGTATTTT.

The chain couples TRBV28 to TRBJ2-3; tentatively, D is TRBD1 or TRBD2 (7 bases each). The CDR3 has 17 residues. Germline values: CDR1 MDHEN, CDR2 SYDVKM. V gave up 6 bases and J gave up 1 base, with 20 bases separating them. CDR3 amino acids: CASSQTGMSGGTDTQYF. The CDR3 region has the DNA TGTGCCAGCAGCCAGACAGGGATGAGCGGGGGCACAGATACGCAGTATTTT.

The J gene is TRBJ1-5, the V gene TRBV19; tentatively, D is TRBD1 (5 bases). This CDR3 contains 13 residues. V was trimmed by 5 bases and J by 6 bases, leaving 11 bases between them. The germline V gene encodes CDR1 LNHDA and CDR2 SQIVND (reference sequence). The chain's CDR3 is CASSSMGGQPQHF. The CDR3 bases are TGTGCCAGTAGTTCCATGGGGGGTCAGCCCCAGCATTTT.

The chain is built from TRBV21-1 and TRBJ2-7; the tabulated D call, TRBD2, remains unverified against the DNA. TRBV21-1 is a documented pseudogene. The CDR3 runs 13 residues. The CDR3 DNA reads as TGTGCCAGCAGCAAAAGAATCGGTTACGAGCAGTACTTC. Its translation: CASSKRIGYEQYF.

This clone came up a few times. This chain links TRBV15 with TRBJ1-1, with a possible D match to TRBD1 (5 bases). This CDR3 is built from 15 residues. V lost 3 bases and J 0 bases, leaving 11 bases between the germline ends. The germline CDR1 and CDR2 sequences are LNHNV and YYDKDF (reference sequence). The CDR3 here is CATSRWDQMNTEAFF. The CDR3 region has the DNA TGTGCCACCAGCAGGTGGGACCAAATGAACACTGAAGCTTTCTTT.

This clone occurred a few times. This sequence joins TRBV29-1 and TRBJ2-7; D possibly corresponds to TRBD2 (5 bases). This CDR3 has 12 amino acids. The germline V gene has CDR1 SQVTM and CDR2 ANQGSEA. V shed 4 bases and J shed 6 bases, with 13 bases lying between them. The CDR3 protein is CSVAHRGGEQYF. DNA of the CDR3: TGCAGCGTTGCCCACCGGGGTGGCGAGCAGTACTTC.

This clone was counted a few times. V is TRBV5-6 and J is TRBJ1-5; unclear D gene. Trimming took off 5 bases at V and 3 bases at J, with 9 bases between the two ends. This CDR3 is built from 13 residues. CDR1 and CDR2 (germline): SGHDT, YYEEEE. CDR3 sequence (DNA): TGTGCCAGCAGTTTTGGCAACAATCAGCCCCAGCATTTT. Translating it yields CASSFGNNQPQHF.

The rearrangement links TRBV4-2 to TRBJ2-7; tentatively, D is TRBD2 (5 bases). Germline CDR1 and CDR2: LGHNA and YNFKEQ. V was shortened by 2 bases and J by 2 bases, with 13 bases between the two germline ends. The CDR3 length is 15 residues. The CDR3 sequence is CASSQTVAGTYEQYF. As DNA, the CDR3 is TGTGCCAGCAGCCAAACCGTGGCGGGTACCTACGAGCAGTACTTC.

J is TRBJ2-5 and V is TRBV7-9; D gene unclear. The CDR3 covers 14 residues. The V gene's germline CDR1 is SEHNR and CDR2 FQNEAQ (reference sequence). Trimming removed 1 base at V and 4 bases at J, with 10 bases between. The DNA for the CDR3 is TGTGCCAGCAGCTTAGTGCGGACGGGAGAGACCCAGTACTTC. This sequence encodes CASSLVRTGETQYF. Looking up the rest from reference TRBV7-9 and TRBJ2-5 gives the full variable domain: DTGVSQNPRHKITKRGQNVTFRCDPISEHNRLYWYRQTLGQGPEFLTYFQNEAQLEKSRLLSDRFSAERPKGSFSTLEIQRTEQGDSAMYLCASSLVRTGETQYFGPGTRLLVL.

The genes are TRBV27 and TRBJ1-5; no reliable D call. Germline assignment: CDR1 MNHEY and CDR2 SMNVEV (reference sequence). V lost 6 bases and J 1 base, leaving 13 bases between the germline ends. This CDR3 spans 15 amino acids. CDR3 in amino acids: CASRGRETSNQPQHF. The CDR3, as DNA: TGTGCCAGCAGGGGGAGGGAAACAAGCAATCAGCCCCAGCATTTT.

The V call is TRBV18, the J call TRBJ2-7, with D perhaps assigned TRBD1 or TRBD2 (6 bases each). The CDR3 extends over 15 amino acids. Germline lookup yields CDR1 KGHSH and CDR2 LQKENI. V was shortened by 3 bases and J by 7 bases, with 19 bases between the two germline ends. CDR3: CASSPSEGVQGEQYF. The CDR3 coding sequence is TGTGCCAGCTCACCTTCGGAGGGGGTACAGGGAGAGCAGTACTTC.

The table lists this clone with a few counts. V is TRBV15 and J is TRBJ1-3; D not certain. The germline V gene has CDR1 LNHNV and CDR2 YYDKDF (reference sequence). The CDR3 contains 17 residues. Trimming took 3 bases from V and 0 from J, leaving 15 bases between them. The CDR3 DNA follows: TGTGCCACCAGCAGGCTTCAATTCGAGTTCTCTGGAAACACCATATATTTT. Translated, it gives CATSRLQFEFSGNTIYF.

This clone has only a few counts. This same CDR3 is encoded by further DNA sequences in the sample. The chain links TRBV4-2 to TRBJ2-5; no clear D gene. The ends were cut back, 0 bases at V and 5 bases at J, with 4 bases in the middle. The CDR3 length is 12 residues. From germline, CDR1 is LGHNA and CDR2 YNFKEQ. The CDR3 sequence is CASSQERETQYF. Written as DNA, the CDR3 is TGTGCCAGCAGCCAAGAAAGGGAGACCCAGTACTTC.

This clone showed up just a few times. V is TRBV9 and J is TRBJ2-6, with a possible D match to TRBD2 (6 bases). Germline V lookup: CDR1 SGDLS, CDR2 YYNGEE. The CDR3 covers 14 residues. With 4 bases removed from V and 3 bases from J, the gap between germline ends came to 8 bases. CDR3 nucleotide sequence: TGTGCCAGCAGCCTGGGGGGTGGGGCCAACGTCCTGACTTTC. Translating it yields CASSLGGGANVLTF.